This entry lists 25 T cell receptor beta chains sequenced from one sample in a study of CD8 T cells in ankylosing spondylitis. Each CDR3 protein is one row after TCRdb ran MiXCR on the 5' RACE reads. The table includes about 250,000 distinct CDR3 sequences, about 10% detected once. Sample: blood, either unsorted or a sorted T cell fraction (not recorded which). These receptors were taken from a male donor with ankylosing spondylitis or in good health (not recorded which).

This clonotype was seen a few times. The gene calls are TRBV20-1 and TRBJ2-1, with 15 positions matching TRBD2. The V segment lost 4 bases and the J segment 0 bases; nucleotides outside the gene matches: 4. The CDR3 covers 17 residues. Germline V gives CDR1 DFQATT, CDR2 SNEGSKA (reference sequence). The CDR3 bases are TGCAGTGCTACGGGACTAGCGGGGGGTAGCTCCTACAATGAGCAGTTCTTC. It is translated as CSATGLAGGSSYNEQFF.

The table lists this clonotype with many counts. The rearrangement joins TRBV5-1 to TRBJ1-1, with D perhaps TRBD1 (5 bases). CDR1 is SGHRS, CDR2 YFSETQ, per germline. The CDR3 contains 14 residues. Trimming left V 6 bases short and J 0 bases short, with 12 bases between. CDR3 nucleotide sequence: TGCGCCAGCAAATCTACAGGCATGAACACTGAAGCTTTCTTT. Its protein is CASKSTGMNTEAFF. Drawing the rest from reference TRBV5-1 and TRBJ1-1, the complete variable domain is KAGVTQTPRYLIKTRGQQVTLSCSPISGHRSVSWYQQTPGQGLQFLFEYFSETQRNKGNFPGRFSGRQFSNSRSEMNVSTLELGDSALYLCASKSTGMNTEAFFGQGTRLTVV.

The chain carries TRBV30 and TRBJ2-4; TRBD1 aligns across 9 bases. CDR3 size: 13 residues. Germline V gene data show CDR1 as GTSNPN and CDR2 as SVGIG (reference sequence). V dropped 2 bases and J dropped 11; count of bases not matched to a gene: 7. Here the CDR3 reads CAWSIGTGSFQYF. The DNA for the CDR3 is TGTGCCTGGAGTATCGGGACAGGGTCTTTTCAGTACTTC. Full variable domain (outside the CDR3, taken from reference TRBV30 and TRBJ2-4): SQTIHQWPATLVQPVGSPLSLECTVEGTSNPNLYWYRQAAGRGLQLLFYSVGIGQISSEVPQNLSASRPQDRQFILSSKKLLLSDSGFYLCAWSIGTGSFQYFGAGTRLSVL.

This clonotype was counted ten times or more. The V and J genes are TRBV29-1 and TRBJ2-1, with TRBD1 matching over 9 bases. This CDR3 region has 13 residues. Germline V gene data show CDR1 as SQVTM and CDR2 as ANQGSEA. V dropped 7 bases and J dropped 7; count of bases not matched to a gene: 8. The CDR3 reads CSAPTGGWNEQFF. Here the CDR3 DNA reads TGCAGCGCTCCGACAGGGGGTTGGAATGAGCAGTTCTTC.

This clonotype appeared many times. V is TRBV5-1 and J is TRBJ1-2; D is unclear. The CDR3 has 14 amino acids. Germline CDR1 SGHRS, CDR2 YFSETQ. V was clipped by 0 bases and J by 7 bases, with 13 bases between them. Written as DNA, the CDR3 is TGCGCCAGCAGCTTGGGACATATTGAAGCTGGCTACACCTTC. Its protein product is CASSLGHIEAGYTF.

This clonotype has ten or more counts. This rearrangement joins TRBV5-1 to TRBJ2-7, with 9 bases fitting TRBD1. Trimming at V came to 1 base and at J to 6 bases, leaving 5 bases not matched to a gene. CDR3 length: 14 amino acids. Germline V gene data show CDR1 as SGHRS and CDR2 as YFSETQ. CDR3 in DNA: TGCGCCAGCAGCTTGAGACAGGGGGAGGGCGAGCAGTACTTC. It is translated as CASSLRQGEGEQYF.

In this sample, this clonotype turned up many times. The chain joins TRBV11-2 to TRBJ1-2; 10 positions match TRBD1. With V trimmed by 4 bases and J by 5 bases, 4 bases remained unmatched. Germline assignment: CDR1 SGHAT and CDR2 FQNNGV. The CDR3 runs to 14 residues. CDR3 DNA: TGTGCCAGCAGCTCACCGGGACAGGGGTATGGCTACACCTTC. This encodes CASSSPGQGYGYTF.

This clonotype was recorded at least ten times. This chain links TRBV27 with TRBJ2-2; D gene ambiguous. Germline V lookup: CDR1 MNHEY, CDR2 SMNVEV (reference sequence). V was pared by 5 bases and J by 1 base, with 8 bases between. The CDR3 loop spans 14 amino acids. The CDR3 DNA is TGTGCCAGCAGTCGGCAGGTGAACACCGGGGAGCTGTTTTTT. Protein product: CASSRQVNTGELFF.

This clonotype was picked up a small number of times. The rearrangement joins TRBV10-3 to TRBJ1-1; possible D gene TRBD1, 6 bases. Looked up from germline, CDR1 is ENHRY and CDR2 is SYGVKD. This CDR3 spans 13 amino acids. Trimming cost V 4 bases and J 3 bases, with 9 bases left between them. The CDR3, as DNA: TGTGCCATCAGTGTTACAGGGTACACTGAAGCTTTCTTT. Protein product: CAISVTGYTEAFF.

CDR3 coding DNA: TGTGCCAGCAGCTTAGAGGGTAGGGGCGGGGAGCTGTTTTTT. As protein: CASSLEGRGGELFF. The chain couples TRBV11-2 to TRBJ2-2; TRBD1 is a possible D gene (5 bases). V shed 0 bases and J shed 7 bases, with 9 bases lying between them. The CDR3 has 14 amino acids. Germline CDR1 is SGHAT and CDR2 is FQNNGV.

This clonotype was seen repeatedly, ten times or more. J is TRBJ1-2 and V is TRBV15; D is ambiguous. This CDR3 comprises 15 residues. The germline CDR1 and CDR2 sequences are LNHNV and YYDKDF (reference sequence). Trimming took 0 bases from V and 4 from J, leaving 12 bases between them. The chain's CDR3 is CATSRDQYGPYGYTF. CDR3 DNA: TGTGCCACCAGCAGAGATCAGTACGGACCCTATGGCTACACCTTC.

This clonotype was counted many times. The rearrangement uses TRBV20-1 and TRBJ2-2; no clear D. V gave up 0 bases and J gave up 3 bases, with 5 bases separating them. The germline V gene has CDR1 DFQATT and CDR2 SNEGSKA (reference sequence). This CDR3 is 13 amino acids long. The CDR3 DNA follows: TGCAGTGCTAGAGACTTCTACACCGGGGAGCTGTTTTTT. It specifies CSARDFYTGELFF.

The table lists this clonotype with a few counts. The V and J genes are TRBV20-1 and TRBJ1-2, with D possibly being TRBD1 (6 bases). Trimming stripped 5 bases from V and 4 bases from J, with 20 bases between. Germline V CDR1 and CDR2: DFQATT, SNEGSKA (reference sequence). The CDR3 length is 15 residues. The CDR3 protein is CSAPLRQAGPYGYTF. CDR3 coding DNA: TGCAGTGCTCCACTTCGACAGGCCGGCCCCTATGGCTACACCTTC.

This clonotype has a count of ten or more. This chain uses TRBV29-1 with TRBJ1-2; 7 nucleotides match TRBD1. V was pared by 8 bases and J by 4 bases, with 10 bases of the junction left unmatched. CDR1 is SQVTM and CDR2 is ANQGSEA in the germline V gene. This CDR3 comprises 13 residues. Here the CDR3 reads CSIFHRDSYGYTF. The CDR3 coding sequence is TGCAGCATATTTCACCGGGACAGCTATGGCTACACCTTC.

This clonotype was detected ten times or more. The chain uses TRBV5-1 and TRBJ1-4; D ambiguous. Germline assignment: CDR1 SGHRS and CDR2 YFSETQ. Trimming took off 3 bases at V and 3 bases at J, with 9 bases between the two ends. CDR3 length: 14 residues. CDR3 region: CASSWEGSNEKLFF. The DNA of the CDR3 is TGCGCCAGCAGCTGGGAGGGATCTAATGAAAAACTGTTTTTT.

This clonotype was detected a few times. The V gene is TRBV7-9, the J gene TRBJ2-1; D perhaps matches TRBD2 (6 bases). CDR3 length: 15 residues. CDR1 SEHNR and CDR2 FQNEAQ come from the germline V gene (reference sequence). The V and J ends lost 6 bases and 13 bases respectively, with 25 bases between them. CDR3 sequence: CASRGEESLLAVQFF. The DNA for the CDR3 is TGTGCCAGCAGGGGTGAGGAGTCTCTTTTAGCGGTTCAGTTCTTC. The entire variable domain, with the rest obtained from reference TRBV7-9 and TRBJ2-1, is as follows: DTGVSQNPRHKITKRGQNVTFRCDPISEHNRLYWYRQTLGQGPEFLTYFQNEAQLEKSRLLSDRFSAERPKGSFSTLEIQRTEQGDSAMYLCASRGEESLLAVQFFGPGTRLTVL.

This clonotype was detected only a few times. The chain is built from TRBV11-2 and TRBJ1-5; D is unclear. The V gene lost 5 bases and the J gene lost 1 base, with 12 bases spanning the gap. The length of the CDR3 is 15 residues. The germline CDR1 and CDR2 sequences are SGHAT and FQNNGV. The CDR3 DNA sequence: TGTGCCAGCAGCGCCTCGTCTGCCAGCAATCAGCCCCAGCATTTT. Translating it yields CASSASSASNQPQHF.

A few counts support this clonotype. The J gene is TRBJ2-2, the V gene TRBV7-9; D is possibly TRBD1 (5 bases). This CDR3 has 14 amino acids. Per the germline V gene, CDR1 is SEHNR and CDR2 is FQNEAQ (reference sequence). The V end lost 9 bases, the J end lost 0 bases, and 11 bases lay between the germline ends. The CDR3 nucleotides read TGTGCCAGTAAGGGGAATGCGAACACCGGGGAGCTGTTTTTT. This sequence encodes CASKGNANTGELFF.

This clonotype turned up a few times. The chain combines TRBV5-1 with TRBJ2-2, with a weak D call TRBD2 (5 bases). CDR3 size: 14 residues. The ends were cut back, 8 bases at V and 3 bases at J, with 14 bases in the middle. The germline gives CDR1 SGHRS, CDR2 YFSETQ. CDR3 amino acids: CASAGDLHTGELFF. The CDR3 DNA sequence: TGCGCCAGTGCGGGTGATCTCCACACCGGGGAGCTGTTTTTT.

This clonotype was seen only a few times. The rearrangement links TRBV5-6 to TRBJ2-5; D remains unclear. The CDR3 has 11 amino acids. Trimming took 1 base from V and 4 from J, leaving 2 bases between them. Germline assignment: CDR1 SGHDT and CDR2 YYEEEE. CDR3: CASSLLETQYF. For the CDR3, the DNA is TGTGCCAGCAGCTTGCTAGAGACCCAGTACTTC.

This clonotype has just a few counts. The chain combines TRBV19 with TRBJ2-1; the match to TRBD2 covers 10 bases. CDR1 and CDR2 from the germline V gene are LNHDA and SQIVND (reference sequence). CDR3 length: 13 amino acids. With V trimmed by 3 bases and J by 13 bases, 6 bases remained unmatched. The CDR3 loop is CASSIKGLAIQFF. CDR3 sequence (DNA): TGTGCCAGTAGTATTAAGGGACTAGCGATTCAGTTCTTC.

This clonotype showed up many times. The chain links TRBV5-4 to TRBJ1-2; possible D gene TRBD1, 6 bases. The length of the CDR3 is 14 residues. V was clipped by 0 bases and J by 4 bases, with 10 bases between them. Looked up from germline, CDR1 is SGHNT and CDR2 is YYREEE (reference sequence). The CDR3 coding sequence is TGTGCCAGCAGCTTGGTGGGGGGCGGCTATGGCTACACCTTC. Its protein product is CASSLVGGGYGYTF.

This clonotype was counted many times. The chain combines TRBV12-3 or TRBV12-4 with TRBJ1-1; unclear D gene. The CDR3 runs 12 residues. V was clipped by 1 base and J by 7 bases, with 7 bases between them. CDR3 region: CASSLVASEAFF. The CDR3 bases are TGTGCCAGCAGTTTAGTGGCAAGTGAAGCTTTCTTT.

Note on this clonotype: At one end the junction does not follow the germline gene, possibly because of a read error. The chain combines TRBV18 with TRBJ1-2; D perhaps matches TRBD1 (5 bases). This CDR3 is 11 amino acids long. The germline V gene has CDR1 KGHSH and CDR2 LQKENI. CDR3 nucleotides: TGTGCCAGCTCACCAGATAAAGGGACTTTCTTC. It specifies CASSPDKGTFF.

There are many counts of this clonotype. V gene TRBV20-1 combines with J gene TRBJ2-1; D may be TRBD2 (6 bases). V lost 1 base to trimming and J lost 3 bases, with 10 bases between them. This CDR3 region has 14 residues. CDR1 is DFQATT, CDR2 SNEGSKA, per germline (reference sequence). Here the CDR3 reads CSARGSGDYNEQFF. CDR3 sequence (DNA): TGCAGTGCTAGAGGTTCGGGGGACTACAATGAGCAGTTCTTC.